The following is a TCR beta chain sequence with its context. These data belong to a study of blood T cell repertoires in COVID-19. Study in general: Samples of COVID-19 (acute and convalescent) were obtained from the United States, Italy and Spain. PBMCs, B-cell-depleted T cells, or T cells were the source of the cDNA or gDNA that made up the material.

V was cut by 2 bases and J by 2 bases, with 19 bases left in between. The CDR3 is 18 residues long. Germline values: CDR1 MNHNS, CDR2 SASEGT. In the authors' workflow: For nucleated cells, counts were estimated from reference gene primer amplification. The protocol was immunoSEQ multiplex PCR, while the TCRdb copy is restricted to in-frame clones and leaves out a portion. That table is the source of V, J and clone size, and D and trimming were worked out from the DNA. The sample consists of some 140,000 clones, around 76% of them appearing once. The genes are TRBV6-1 and TRBJ1-5; weak D call: TRBD1 (6 bases). Sequencing used peripheral blood. The TCR originated in a human donor in a cohort sampled during active COVID-19. CDR3 region: CASSEIGWEGGGNQPQHF. The CDR3 DNA is TGTGCCAGCAGTGAAATAGGCTGGGAGGGGGGCGGCAATCAGCCCCAGCATTTT.